These 27 T cell receptor beta chains were all obtained from the same sample, sequenced in a study of cytomegalovirus exposure and HLA in healthy donors. Primers included in the PCR were 60 Vbeta and 13 Jbeta primers. The data were produced by immunoSEQ multiplex PCR, yet TCRdb's version contains in-frame clones alone and is incomplete. This table has about 69,000 clones, roughly 70% appearing once. Source material: PBMCs. The receptor source for this set is a woman in her 30s in good health and CMV-seronegative.

The chain recombines TRBV29-1 with TRBJ2-7; 7 nucleotides align to TRBD1. Germline assignment: CDR1 SQVTM and CDR2 ANQGSEA. The CDR3 is made up of 14 amino acids. Losses at the gene ends were 1 base for V and 1 base for J; bases not matched to a gene: 4. CDR3 nucleotide sequence: TGCAGCGTTGAAGGGGACAGTAGATCCTACGAGCAGTACTTC. Its protein product is CSVEGDSRSYEQYF.

V and J are TRBV7-2 and TRBJ1-3, with D unclear. CDR3 size: 13 residues. V lost 4 bases and J 3 bases, leaving 7 bases between the germline ends. Per the germline V gene, CDR1 is SGHTA and CDR2 is FQGNSA. CDR3 bases: TGTGCCAGCAGCTCCCTGAGTGGAAACACCATATATTTT. It translates to CASSSLSGNTIYF.

V is TRBV6-1 and J is TRBJ1-5; D gene uncertain. Germline-derived CDR1 and CDR2 are MNHNS and SASEGT. The length of the CDR3 is 14 residues. The V end lost 1 base, the J end lost 1 base, and 5 bases lay between the germline ends. The CDR3 bases are TGTGCCAGCAGTGAAGGAGGAAGCAATCAGCCCCAGCATTTT. This encodes CASSEGGSNQPQHF.

CDR3 DNA sequence: TGTGCCTCGTTGCGGACAATGAACACCGGGGAGCTGTTTTTT. It encodes CASLRTMNTGELFF. The genes are TRBV2 and TRBJ2-2; TRBD1 might be the D (5 bases). The germline gives CDR1 SNHLY, CDR2 FYNNEI. Trimming took 11 bases from V and 1 from J, leaving 14 bases between them. CDR3 size: 14 residues. Supplemented by reference TRBV2 and TRBJ2-2, the full variable domain reads EPEVTQTPSHQVTQMGQEVILRCVPISNHLYFYWYRQILGQKVEFLVSFYNNEISEKSEIFDDQFSVERPDGSNFTLKIRSTKLEDSAMYFCASLRTMNTGELFFGEGSRLTVL.

A few counts support this clone. The chain combines TRBV12-2 with TRBJ2-7; the table's D call TRBD1 went unverified against the DNA. TRBV12-2 counts as a pseudogene. The CDR3 is made up of 20 amino acids. CDR3: CASRLVRVPGQGEADYEQYF. The CDR3 nucleotides read TGTGCAAGTCGCTTAGTTAGGGTACCGGGACAGGGAGAAGCAGACTACGAGCAGTACTTC.

The rearrangement links TRBV6-1 to TRBJ1-6; D possibly corresponds to TRBD1 (5 bases). The CDR3 contains 16 residues. Germline-derived CDR1 and CDR2 are MNHNS and SASEGT. The V end was cut by 2 bases, the J end by 4 bases, with 12 bases between. CDR3 sequence reads: CASSERAGNYNSPLHF. CDR3 DNA: TGTGCCAGCAGTGAAAGGGCAGGGAATTATAATTCACCCCTCCACTTT.

The chain is built from TRBV27 and TRBJ2-7, with 8 nucleotides matching TRBD1. This CDR3 is built from 15 residues. Germline CDR1 MNHEY, CDR2 SMNVEV (reference sequence). The V segment lost 4 bases and the J segment 2 bases; nucleotides outside the gene matches: 7. CDR3 in amino acids: CASSWGQASPYEQYF. CDR3 nucleotide sequence: TGTGCCAGCAGTTGGGGACAGGCCTCGCCCTACGAGCAGTACTTC.

The V and J genes are TRBV5-1 and TRBJ2-3; D possibly corresponds to TRBD2 (5 bases). This CDR3 contains 14 residues. The germline CDR1 and CDR2 sequences are SGHRS and YFSETQ. Between the trimmed V and J ends, which lost 0 bases and 3 bases, there was a span of 8 bases. The CDR3 nucleotides read TGCGCCAGCAGCTTGGAGAGGGCAACAGATACGCAGTATTTT. Protein: CASSLERATDTQYF.

The V call is TRBV30, the J call TRBJ1-3; D is undetermined. V was shortened by 0 bases and J by 0 bases, with 6 bases between the two germline ends. Germline assignment: CDR1 GTSNPN and CDR2 SVGIG (reference sequence). This CDR3 is built from 14 residues. Here the CDR3 DNA reads TGTGCCTGGAGTGTACTAGGCTCTGGAAACACCATATATTTT. This gives the protein CAWSVLGSGNTIYF.

The chain employs TRBV4-2 and TRBJ2-3; D remains ambiguous. Germline values: CDR1 LGHNA, CDR2 YNFKEQ. The V end lost 0 bases, the J end lost 6 bases, and 10 bases lay between the germline ends. The CDR3 runs 14 residues. The DNA of the CDR3 is TGTGCCAGCAGCCAAGAACGGAGCTCGGATACGCAGTATTTT. This codes for CASSQERSSDTQYF.

This clone was counted between two and nine times. The chain is built from TRBV27 and TRBJ1-4; TRBD1 matches at 7 bases. J was trimmed by 4 bases and V by 5 bases; bases with no gene match: 7. The length of the CDR3 is 15 residues. Looked up from germline, CDR1 is MNHEY and CDR2 is SMNVEV (reference sequence). CDR3 amino acids: CASSLTGQYNEKLFF. The CDR3 DNA is TGTGCCAGCAGTCTAACGGGACAGTATAATGAAAAACTGTTTTTT.

This clone was counted once. V gene TRBV19 combines with J gene TRBJ2-7, with D possibly TRBD1 on 5 matching bases. Germline V lookup: CDR1 LNHDA, CDR2 SQIVND (reference sequence). The ends were cut back, 2 bases at V and 2 bases at J, with 13 bases in the middle. The CDR3 runs to 15 residues. CDR3 DNA: TGTGCCAGTAGTATACCCGGGCAGGGTACCTACGAGCAGTACTTC. Protein: CASSIPGQGTYEQYF.

This clone has a handful of counts. The genes are TRBV7-3 and TRBJ2-1; TRBD2 aligns across 10 bases. Per germline, CDR1 SGHTA and CDR2 FQGTGA. The CDR3 loop spans 16 amino acids. V dropped 5 bases and J dropped 5; count of bases not matched to a gene: 9. CDR3 loop: CASSRASGGANNEQFF. The CDR3 DNA follows: TGTGCCAGCAGCAGAGCTAGCGGGGGCGCCAACAATGAGCAGTTCTTC.

The V call is TRBV9, the J call TRBJ1-1; D remains unclear. CDR1 is SGDLS, CDR2 YYNGEE, per germline. This CDR3 spans 15 amino acids. V lost 4 bases and J lost 4, with 17 bases in between. The CDR3 DNA reads TGTGCCAGCAGCTCAGCCGGGAATTTGGGCACTGAAGCTTTCTTT. It is translated as CASSSAGNLGTEAFF.

V and J are TRBV5-4 and TRBJ2-2, with a possible D match to TRBD2 (6 bases). The ends were cut back, 4 bases at V and 4 bases at J, with 20 bases in the middle. Germline V gene sequence: CDR1 SGHNT, CDR2 YYREEE (reference sequence). The CDR3 runs to 17 residues. Written as DNA, the CDR3 is TGTGCCAGCAGCCCCGGAGGCCCTAGCGTTAGCACCGGGGAGCTGTTTTTT. It yields the protein CASSPGGPSVSTGELFF.

The V call is TRBV7-3, the J call TRBJ2-5; the match to TRBD2 covers 7 bases. The CDR3 has 13 residues. CDR1 is SGHTA, CDR2 FQGTGA, per germline. The J segment lost 10 bases and the V segment lost 5 bases, leaving 10 bases of the junction unmatched. CDR3 DNA: TGTGCCAGCAGCCAAAACTCGGGGGGATACCAGTACTTC. Encoded protein: CASSQNSGGYQYF.

This clone was seen a few times. The chain combines TRBV2 with TRBJ2-7; 8 positions match TRBD1. This CDR3 contains 13 residues. V trimming: 7 bases; J trimming: 3 bases; junction bases outside the gene matches: 5. The germline CDR1 and CDR2 sequences are SNHLY and FYNNEI. CDR3: CASKRTGLYEQYF. The CDR3 DNA reads as TGTGCCAGCAAGAGGACAGGGCTCTACGAGCAGTACTTC.

The J gene is TRBJ1-4, the V gene TRBV5-1; TRBD1 matches at 8 bases. The germline V gene encodes CDR1 SGHRS and CDR2 YFSETQ. The CDR3 totals 14 residues. Unmatched junction bases numbered 6, after V lost 4 bases and J lost 7 bases. The CDR3 DNA reads as TGCGCCAGCAGCACGGACAGGGTTGGTGAAAAACTGTTTTTT. This sequence encodes CASSTDRVGEKLFF.

This clone showed up just once. The chain uses TRBV4-3 and TRBJ1-6; D gene unclear. V was pared by 0 bases and J by 4 bases, with 7 bases between. This CDR3 is 15 amino acids long. CDR1 is LGHNA and CDR2 is YSLEER in the germline V gene. In nucleotides, the CDR3 is TGCGCCAGCAGCCAAGACGGGTATTATAATTCACCCCTCCACTTT. Protein: CASSQDGYYNSPLHF.

This clone was detected once. This chain connects TRBV30 to TRBJ1-2; D remains ambiguous. The ends were cut back, 2 bases at V and 7 bases at J, with 17 bases in the middle. This CDR3 is 14 amino acids long. Germline CDR1 GTSNPN, CDR2 SVGIG (reference sequence). The CDR3 spells CAWSLNRISGGYTF. CDR3 bases: TGTGCCTGGAGTCTAAACCGGATTTCGGGTGGCTACACCTTC.

The chain couples TRBV7-3 to TRBJ2-7, with D tentatively TRBD1 (6 bases). V lost 5 bases to trimming and J lost 5 bases, with 10 bases between them. The CDR3 extends over 12 amino acids. In germline, CDR1 is SGHTA, CDR2 FQGTGA. The CDR3 DNA reads TGTGCCAGCAGCAATCAGGGGCACGAGCAGTACTTC. Translated, it gives CASSNQGHEQYF.

There are a few counts of this clone. The CDR3 region has the DNA TGTGCCAGCAGCTTAGGGGGGCCCACTGAAGCTTTCTTT. Translation gives CASSLGGPTEAFF. This chain uses TRBV7-9 with TRBJ1-1; a weak D match, TRBD1 (6 bases). Trimming shortened V by 1 base and J by 4 bases, and 7 bases separated the two germline ends. This CDR3 has 13 residues. Germline CDR1 is SEHNR and CDR2 is FQNEAQ (reference sequence).

This clone was observed a handful of times. The rearrangement uses TRBV6-5 and TRBJ1-6; TRBD1 agrees at 7 bases. V was clipped by 2 bases and J by 9 bases; unmatched bases: 7. This CDR3 has 15 amino acids. CDR1 is MNHEY and CDR2 is SVGAGI in the germline V gene. Here the CDR3 DNA reads TGTGCCAGCAGTTACGGGTCGACAGGGAGTTCACCCCTCCACTTT. This translates into CASSYGSTGSSPLHF.

The rearrangement links TRBV6-4 to TRBJ1-5; 8 bases agree with TRBD1. The CDR3 is 16 residues long. Germline V lookup: CDR1 MRHNA, CDR2 SNTAGT. J was trimmed by 0 bases and V by 4 bases; bases with no gene match: 5. The CDR3 DNA follows: TGTGCCAGCAGTGGTAGGACAGGGCTTAGCAATCAGCCCCAGCATTTT. Its translation: CASSGRTGLSNQPQHF.

A few counts support this clone. The CDR3 is CASSLNFGGPYTF. The CDR3 DNA follows: TGTGCCAGCAGCTTAAATTTTGGAGGCCCCTACACCTTC. The chain uses TRBV5-6 and TRBJ1-2; no clear D gene. Trimming removed 2 bases from V and 10 bases from J, with 15 bases in between. This CDR3 is 13 amino acids long. The V gene's germline CDR1 is SGHDT and CDR2 YYEEEE.

The chain links TRBV7-9 to TRBJ2-2; a weak D match, TRBD1 (5 bases). The CDR3 covers 16 residues. Between the trimmed V and J ends, which lost 5 bases and 5 bases, there was a span of 18 bases. The germline V gene encodes CDR1 SEHNR and CDR2 FQNEAQ (reference sequence). In DNA form, the CDR3 reads TGTGCCAGCAGCCCCTCCCCAACAGCAGGGACCGGGGAGCTGTTTTTT. It is translated as CASSPSPTAGTGELFF.

This chain's CDR3 is CASSAYPGNEKLFF. CDR3 in DNA: TGTGCCAGCAGTGCCTATCCAGGAAATGAAAAACTGTTTTTT. The chain links TRBV6-4 to TRBJ1-4, with D hard to call. Trimming cost V 4 bases and J 5 bases, with 11 bases left between them. The CDR3 sequence is 14 residues long. The germline V gene encodes CDR1 MRHNA and CDR2 SNTAGT.